This T cell receptor beta chain appears in the sequencing data of a study of T cell repertoires in cytomegalovirus infection. TCRdb reanalysed the reads using MiXCR and keeps one entry per CDR3 protein. The sample carries about 900,000 distinct CDR3 sequences, approximately 32% recorded once. This clonotype was counted ten times or more. Its antigen is unidentified. CDR3 length: 18 amino acids. V was clipped by 7 bases and J by 6 bases; unmatched bases: 16. Germline CDR1 reads SGHVS; CDR2 reads FQNEAQ. Specimen: cultured CD8+ T cells from PBMCs, collected from culture after CMV antigen stimulation. The rearrangement links TRBV7-8 to TRBJ2-1; 12 nucleotides match TRBD1. The sequence derives from a human donor in good health (CMV status not recorded). Some clones in this sample may be carry-over from other donors' samples. Written as DNA, the CDR3 is TGTGCCAGCAACGCCTGGCCGGGACAGGGGGCGAAAGGCAATGAGCAGTTCTTC. As protein: CASNAWPGQGAKGNEQFF. The full variable domain, rest sourced from reference TRBV7-8 and TRBJ2-1, is GAGVSQSPRYKVAKRGQDVALRCDPISGHVSLFWYQQALGQGPEFLTYFQNEAQLDKSGLPSDRFFAERPEGSVSTLKIQRTQQEDSAVYLCASNAWPGQGAKGNEQFFGPGTRLTVL.